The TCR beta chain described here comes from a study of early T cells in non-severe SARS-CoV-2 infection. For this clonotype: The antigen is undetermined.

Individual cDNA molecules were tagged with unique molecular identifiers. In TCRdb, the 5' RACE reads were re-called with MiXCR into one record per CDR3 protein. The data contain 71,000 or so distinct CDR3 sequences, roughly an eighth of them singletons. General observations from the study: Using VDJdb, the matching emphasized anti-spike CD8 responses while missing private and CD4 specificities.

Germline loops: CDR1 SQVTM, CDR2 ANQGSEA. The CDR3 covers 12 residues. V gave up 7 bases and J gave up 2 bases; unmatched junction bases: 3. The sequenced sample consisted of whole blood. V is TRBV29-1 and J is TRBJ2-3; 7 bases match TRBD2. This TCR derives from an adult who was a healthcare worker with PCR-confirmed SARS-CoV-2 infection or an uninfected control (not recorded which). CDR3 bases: TGCAGCGCCGGGACTATCACAGATACGCAGTATTTT. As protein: CSAGTITDTQYF.